This TCR beta chain is from a study of spatial heterogeneity in lung cancer. Trimming shortened V by 3 bases and J by 9 bases, and 15 bases separated the two germline ends. The CDR3 covers 13 residues. The germline V gene has CDR1 SQVTM and CDR2 ANQGSEA. Time point noted: sample taken at primary tumor resection. The input material, whole RNA from tumor, nontumor lung or frozen PBMC, was sequenced unsorted. One entry per CDR3 protein results from TCRdb running MiXCR on the 5' RACE reads. The sample lists about 12,000 distinct CDR3 sequences, roughly 6.4% occurring once. This chain joins TRBV29-1 and TRBJ2-1, with no clear D. The input for sequencing was normal lung tissue next to the tumor, taken at surgery. The TCR originated in a male donor with early-stage non-small cell lung cancer. As DNA, the CDR3 is TGCAGCGTTGACGCCCCCGGTCGCATTGAGCAGTTCTTC. Its protein is CSVDAPGRIEQFF.